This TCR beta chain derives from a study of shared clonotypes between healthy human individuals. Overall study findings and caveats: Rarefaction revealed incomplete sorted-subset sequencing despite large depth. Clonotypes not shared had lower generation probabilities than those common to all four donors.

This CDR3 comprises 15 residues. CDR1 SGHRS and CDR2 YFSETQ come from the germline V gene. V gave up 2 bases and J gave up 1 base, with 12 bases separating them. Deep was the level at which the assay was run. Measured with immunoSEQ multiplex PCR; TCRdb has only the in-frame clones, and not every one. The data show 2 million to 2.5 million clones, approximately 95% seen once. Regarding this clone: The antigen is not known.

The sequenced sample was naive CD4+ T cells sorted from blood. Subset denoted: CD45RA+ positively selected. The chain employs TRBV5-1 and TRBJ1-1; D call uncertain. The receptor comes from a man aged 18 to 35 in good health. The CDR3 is CASSLGLTGNTEAFF. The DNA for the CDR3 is TGCGCCAGCAGCTTAGGACTGACGGGGAACACTGAAGCTTTCTTT.